This T cell receptor (beta chain) was sequenced during a study of T cell repertoires in MIS-A myocarditis (dated by TCRdb to between 2021 and 2022). TCRbeta CDR3 regions were amplified by the immunoSEQ bias-controlled multiplex PCR and were subjected to high-throughput sequencing. The study's processing was this. The immunoSEQ vendor pipeline collapsed and filtered the CDR3 sequences so that the abundance and frequency of each unique TCRbeta CDR3 could be quantified. CD-HIT clustered dominant CDR3 amino acid sequences with SARS-CoV-2-specific ImmuneCODE TCRbeta sequences at a 90% global sequence identity threshold. Clones with frequencies of 0.1 to 1 were classed as hyperexpanded, and 0.01 to 0.1 as large. For the dominant clones, CDR3 amino acid sequences and V and J gene assignments were confirmed with MiXCR. The R stringdist package was used to compute Levenshtein distances between the patient clonotypes and the ImmuneCODE hits. In its TCRdb copy, this immuneACCESS table keeps in-frame sequences only and misses some clones. Where compared with another copy, unresolved V genes explain less than half of these, and the others have no known cause. Clonal size and the V and J genes are those of that table, whereas D and trimming came from the DNA. The sample yields 6,600 or so clones; about 78% were counted once. Of the sample, around 19% falls within the top ten clones.

Note on this clone: The specificity of this receptor is unknown. Base qualities are not recorded, but no much larger clone differs from it by a single base.

Including the terminal cysteine and phenylalanine, the CDR3 comprises 13 residues. The sequence is cut down to CDR3 DNA, 39 bases in frame from base 1. Based on the germline V gene, the CDR1 and CDR2 sequences are MDHEN and SYDVKM. Germline trimming amounts to 3 bases on V and 5 bases on J, with 3 as the count of junction bases outside the gene matches. The QIAamp DNA FFPE kit was used to extract genomic DNA from formalin-fixed paraffin-embedded autopsy tissue. This TCR came from a man aged 18 to 29 with fulminant myocarditis from multisystem inflammatory syndrome in adults (MIS-A) after COVID-19. The rearranged chain carries TRBV28 and TRBJ1-1; the central 7 bases match TRBD1. The sequenced material came from right inferior lung lobe tissue obtained at autopsy. The bases are TGTGCCAGCAGTTTCCAGGGGGGTACTGAAGCTTTCTTT. This yields the protein CASSFQGGTEAFF. Where the CDR3 stops, the reference TRBV28 and TRBJ1-1 genes take over; the full variable domain is DVKVTQSSRYLVKRTGEKVFLECVQDMDHENMFWYRQDPGLGLRLIYFSYDVKMKEKGDIPEGYSVSREKKERFSLILESASTNQTSMYLCASSFQGGTEAFFGQGTRLTVV.